Each of the 12 T cell receptor beta chains below was sequenced from the same sample in a study of PD-1 blockade in classical Hodgkin lymphoma. Using immunoSEQ multiplex PCR, the repertoire was profiled, and TCRdb retains in-frame clones only, with some absent. The sample consists of over 85,000 clones, about nine tenths of them appearing once. The time point here: cycle 4 day 1 (C4D1), after less than 7 weeks of nivolumab. Each patient experienced a relapse that followed autologous stem cell transplantation, and brentuximab vedotin exposure varied. Material: peripheral blood mononuclear cells (PBMCs), obtained before the fourth cycle of nivolumab. These receptors all stem from a human donor with classical Hodgkin lymphoma.

The chain has TRBV29-1 and TRBJ2-3, with D perhaps assigned TRBD1 or TRBD2 (5 bases each). Trimming took off 7 bases at V and 4 bases at J, with 27 bases between the two ends. The CDR3 is 17 amino acids. Germline lookup yields CDR1 SQVTM and CDR2 ANQGSEA. Here the CDR3 reads CSAEGPSTKWGPDTQYF. Written as DNA, the CDR3 is TGCAGCGCCGAGGGCCCCTCTACCAAATGGGGCCCAGATACGCAGTATTTT.

V gene TRBV27 combines with J gene TRBJ1-5; 9 bases line up with TRBD1. CDR3 length: 18 amino acids. In germline, CDR1 is MNHEY, CDR2 SMNVEV (reference sequence). The V and J ends lost 6 bases and 0 bases, in that order; junction bases with no gene match: 12. CDR3 bases: TGTGCCAGCAGCCCTGGGACAGGGCCACATAGTAGCAATCAGCCCCAGCATTTT. Translating gives CASSPGTGPHSSNQPQHF.

The chain employs TRBV19 and TRBJ2-7; TRBD1 agrees at 10 bases. J lost 4 bases, V lost 4 bases, and 10 bases had no gene match. This CDR3 is built from 16 residues. In germline, CDR1 is LNHDA, CDR2 SQIVND (reference sequence). DNA for the CDR3: TGTGCCAGTAGTACTTACATGGGACAGGGGAAATACGAGCAGTACTTC. This gives the protein CASSTYMGQGKYEQYF.

This clone came up once. The gene calls are TRBV2 and TRBJ2-3, with 7 bases identical to TRBD1. Per the germline V gene, CDR1 is SNHLY and CDR2 is FYNNEI. This CDR3 is 14 amino acids long. The junction had 8 bases not matched to a gene; V was cut back by 7 bases and J by 4 bases. CDR3 sequence (DNA): TGTGCCAGCAATCAAGGACAGGATGCAGATACGCAGTATTTT. It is translated as CASNQGQDADTQYF.

This clone showed up just once. This sequence joins TRBV7-2 and TRBJ1-2; D gene ambiguous. Germline V lookup: CDR1 SGHTA, CDR2 FQGNSA. The CDR3 covers 13 residues. Trimming left V 5 bases short and J 3 bases short, with 10 bases between. Here the CDR3 reads CASSPGPDYGYTF. CDR3 sequence (DNA): TGTGCCAGCAGCCCGGGCCCAGACTATGGCTACACCTTC. The whole variable domain, remainder taken from reference TRBV7-2 and TRBJ1-2, is GAGVSQSPSNKVTEKGKDVELRCDPISGHTALYWYRQSLGQGLEFLIYFQGNSAPDKSGLPSDRFSAERTGGSVSTLTIQRTQQEDSAVYLCASSPGPDYGYTFGSGTRLTVV.

The chain uses TRBV5-1 and TRBJ2-1, with a possible D match to TRBD2 (5 bases). Trimming took 4 bases from V and 8 from J, leaving 13 bases between them. The length of the CDR3 is 13 residues. Per the germline V gene, CDR1 is SGHRS and CDR2 is YFSETQ. As DNA, the CDR3 is TGCGCCAGCAGCCTGGACTCCTTGGATGAGCAGTTCTTC. This codes for CASSLDSLDEQFF.

The rearrangement uses TRBV7-9 and TRBJ1-1; D is ambiguous. In germline, CDR1 is SEHNR, CDR2 FQNEAQ (reference sequence). The CDR3 runs to 12 residues. The germline V and J ends were trimmed by 3 bases and 5 bases, with 7 bases remaining between them. In DNA form, the CDR3 reads TGTGCCAGCAGCTTGCCCGGGACTGAAGCTTTCTTT. Translating it yields CASSLPGTEAFF.

This chain links TRBV4-1 with TRBJ1-3, with a possible D match to TRBD1 (5 bases). CDR1 and CDR2 (germline): MGHRA, YSYEKL. This CDR3 is built from 19 residues. Between the trimmed V and J ends, which lost 0 bases and 1 base, there was a span of 19 bases. Here the CDR3 reads CASSQDAATVGYSGNTIYF. The CDR3 bases are TGCGCCAGCAGCCAAGATGCGGCGACAGTGGGTTATTCTGGAAACACCATATATTTT.

J is TRBJ1-1 and V is TRBV4-1; D ambiguous. V was clipped by 0 bases and J by 5 bases, with 22 bases between them. CDR1 and CDR2 from the germline V gene are MGHRA and YSYEKL. The CDR3 contains 18 residues. Here the CDR3 reads CASSQDSLGQDYRTEAFF. The CDR3 DNA is TGCGCCAGCAGCCAAGATTCTTTGGGCCAGGACTATAGGACTGAAGCTTTCTTT.

This clone has only one observation. V gene TRBV7-8 combines with J gene TRBJ2-5; D is unclear. Germline V lookup: CDR1 SGHVS, CDR2 FQNEAQ. This CDR3 has 13 amino acids. V was pared by 2 bases and J by 1 base, with 5 bases between. Here the CDR3 reads CASSLRFQETQYF. In nucleotides, the CDR3 is TGTGCCAGCAGCTTACGGTTCCAAGAGACCCAGTACTTC.

The rearrangement links TRBV5-4 to TRBJ2-7; TRBD1 aligns across 9 bases. The CDR3 loop spans 17 amino acids. The germline V gene encodes CDR1 SGHNT and CDR2 YYREEE (reference sequence). The V and J ends lost 0 bases and 3 bases, in that order; junction bases with no gene match: 10. The CDR3 region is CASSLESDRGTIYEQYF. The DNA for the CDR3 is TGTGCCAGCAGCTTGGAGTCGGACAGGGGTACAATCTACGAGCAGTACTTC.

The genes are TRBV9 and TRBJ1-2, with D perhaps TRBD1 (6 bases). Trimming shortened V by 4 bases and J by 4 bases, and 17 bases separated the two germline ends. CDR1 is SGDLS, CDR2 YYNGEE, per germline. The CDR3 is 15 residues long. For the CDR3, the DNA is TGTGCCAGCAGCACCCAAACTACAGGGTTCTATGGCTACACCTTC. It translates to CASSTQTTGFYGYTF.